This TCR beta chain is drawn from a study of T-cell reconstitution after alpha-beta-depleted transplantation in children. General study findings and limits: The study reportedly traced alpha-beta T cells about two months after transplant to several hundred expanded graft clones.

Library preparation (for TCRbeta) was performed with unique molecular identifiers. TCRdb called the PCR reads again in MiXCR, with one record for every CDR3 protein. The repertoire holds some 150,000 distinct CDR3 sequences, around 8.5% seen once, with 15% to 20% in the top ten. This clonotype appeared a few times. The target antigen is unknown. J was trimmed by 10 bases and V by 0 bases; bases with no gene match: 8. This CDR3 contains 15 residues. Germline CDR1 is SGHKS and CDR2 is YYEKEE (reference sequence). The chain links TRBV5-5 to TRBJ2-1, with 9 bases aligning to TRBD2. This receptor was taken from a female patient aged 2-9 years who had a stem cell transplant for congenital amegakaryocytic thrombocytopenia, so the T cells may come from the graft donor. The source material was PBMCs, mostly from graft donor cells, sampled 180 days after TCRalphabeta/CD19-depleted stem cell transplant. The CDR3 loop is CASSLVWREGWEQFF. The CDR3 DNA reads TGTGCCAGCAGCTTGGTATGGCGGGAGGGCTGGGAGCAGTTCTTC.